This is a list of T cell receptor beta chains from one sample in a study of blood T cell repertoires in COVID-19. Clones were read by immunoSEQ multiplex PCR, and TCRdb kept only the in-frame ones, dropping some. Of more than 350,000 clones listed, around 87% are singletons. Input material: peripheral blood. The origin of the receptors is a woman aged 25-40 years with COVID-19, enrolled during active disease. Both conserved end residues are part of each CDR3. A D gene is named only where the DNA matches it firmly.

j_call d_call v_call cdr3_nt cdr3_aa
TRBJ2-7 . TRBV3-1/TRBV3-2 TGTGCCAGCAGCCCCGAAGCTAGCTGGAACGAGCAGTACTTC CASSPEASWNEQYF
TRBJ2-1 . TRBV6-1 TGTGCCAGCAGTGAAAGGATTGGGTGGGAGTATGAGCAGTTCTTC CASSERIGWEYEQFF
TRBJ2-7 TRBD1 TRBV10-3 TGTGCCATCAGTTCCGGGACAGGGGTCGAGCAGTACTTC CAISSGTGVEQYF
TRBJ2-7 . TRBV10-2 TGCGCCAGCAGCCCGGGCTCCTACGAGCAGTACTTC CASSPGSYEQYF
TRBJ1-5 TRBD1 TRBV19 TGTGCCAGTGCCACAGGGGGCAATCAGCCCCAGCATTTT CASATGGNQPQHF
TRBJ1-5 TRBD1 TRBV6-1 TGTGCCAGCAGTGAGACAGGGCTTAATCAGCCCCAGCATTTT CASSETGLNQPQHF
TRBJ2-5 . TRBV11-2 TGTGCCAGCAGCGCAGAAGAGACCCAGTACTTC CASSAEETQYF
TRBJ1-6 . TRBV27 TGTGCCAGCAGTTTATTTCCTAGCTCCTATAATTCACCCCTCCACTTT CASSLFPSSYNSPLHF
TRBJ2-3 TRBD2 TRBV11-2 TGTGCCAGCAGCTTCCCAGGGCTAGCGGGAGGAAGCACAGATACGCAGTATTTT CASSFPGLAGGSTDTQYF
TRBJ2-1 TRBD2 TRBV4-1 TGCGCCAGCAGCCAAGGTCTAGCGGCTGACAATGAGCAGTTCTTC CASSQGLAADNEQFF
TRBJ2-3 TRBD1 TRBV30 TGTGCCTGGACAAGGGGACAGAGCACAGATACGCAGTATTTT CAWTRGQSTDTQYF
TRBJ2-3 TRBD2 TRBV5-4 TGTGCCAGCAGCCCGTACTCCGGGACTAACACAGATACGCAGTATTTT CASSPYSGTNTDTQYF
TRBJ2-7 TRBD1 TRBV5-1 TGCGCCAGCAGACAGACAGGGGCCTCCCACGAGCAGTACTTC CASRQTGASHEQYF